This entry lists 9 T cell receptor beta chains sequenced from one sample in a study of cytomegalovirus exposure and HLA in healthy donors. PCR was performed using 60 Vbeta and 13 Jbeta primers. Profiled with immunoSEQ multiplex PCR; TCRdb holds only in-frame clones, not every one. The table lists around 130,000 clones, over 50% of them singletons, with about 8.3% in the top ten. The sample taken for sequencing was PBMCs. These receptors were taken from a woman in her forties in good health and CMV-seropositive.

This sequence joins TRBV6-1 and TRBJ1-2; tentatively, D is TRBD1 (5 bases). CDR3 size: 16 residues. The germline V gene encodes CDR1 MNHNS and CDR2 SASEGT. Between the trimmed V and J ends, which lost 2 bases and 0 bases, there was a span of 13 bases. The CDR3 DNA is TGTGCCAGCAGTGAACCTGTCAGGGCATCTAACTATGGCTACACCTTC. It codes for CASSEPVRASNYGYTF.

The chain couples TRBV6-5 to TRBJ1-2; tentatively, D is TRBD1 (6 bases). V was pared by 6 bases and J by 6 bases, with 17 bases between. CDR3 length: 14 residues. Per germline, CDR1 MNHEY and CDR2 SVGAGI. CDR3 in DNA: TGTGCCAGCAGCAACGTCGCGGGGGGCAATGGCTACACCTTC. Its protein is CASSNVAGGNGYTF.

This clone has more than one count but fewer than ten. The chain is built from TRBV10-2 and TRBJ2-2, with D possibly TRBD2 on 5 matching bases. V shed 3 bases and J shed 3 bases, with 5 bases lying between them. Germline V gene sequence: CDR1 WSHSY, CDR2 SAAADI. The CDR3 spans 13 residues. CDR3 sequence (DNA): TGCGCCAGCAGTGAAGCGGACACCGGGGAGCTGTTTTTT. It codes for CASSEADTGELFF.

The CDR3 DNA reads TGCAGCGTTCGTGCGGGAGGATCAAGGGAGCAGTACTTC. Protein product: CSVRAGGSREQYF. This chain uses TRBV29-1 with TRBJ2-7; 8 nucleotides align to TRBD2. J gave up 7 bases and V 5 bases, and 10 bases lay outside the gene matches. The CDR3 runs 13 residues. Germline lookup yields CDR1 SQVTM and CDR2 ANQGSEA.

This clone was picked up a small number of times. The gene calls are TRBV12-5 and TRBJ1-1, with D possibly being TRBD1 (6 bases). Trimming stripped 5 bases from V and 0 bases from J, with 13 bases between. Per germline, CDR1 LGHNT and CDR2 FRNRAP. This CDR3 is 15 amino acids long. The CDR3 nucleotides are TGTGCTAGTGGTACCGCGGGGGGCATGAACACTGAAGCTTTCTTT. As protein: CASGTAGGMNTEAFF.

The chain links TRBV5-1 to TRBJ1-1; 7 bases match TRBD1. The CDR3 has 15 amino acids. Germline assignment: CDR1 SGHRS and CDR2 YFSETQ. V shed 3 bases, J shed 0 bases, and the junction held 5 bases outside the gene matches. The CDR3 DNA reads as TGCGCCAGCAGCTGGGGTACAGGGGTGAACACTGAAGCTTTCTTT. Translated: CASSWGTGVNTEAFF.

The rearrangement joins TRBV28 to TRBJ2-7, with TRBD2 matching over 14 bases. Germline values: CDR1 MDHEN, CDR2 SYDVKM. The J segment lost 5 bases and the V segment lost 4 bases, leaving 16 bases of the junction unmatched. CDR3 length: 19 amino acids. CDR3 in DNA: TGTGCCAGCAGTTCCAGCTTGACAGGGACTAGCGGGAGAAACCACGAGCAGTACTTC. Translating it yields CASSSSLTGTSGRNHEQYF.

The rearrangement links TRBV5-1 to TRBJ1-1; D remains unclear. Per germline, CDR1 SGHRS and CDR2 YFSETQ. Trimming shortened V by 2 bases and J by 3 bases, and 11 bases separated the two germline ends. CDR3 size: 14 residues. CDR3 coding DNA: TGCGCCAGCAGCTTAAGGCAGCGGGACACTGAAGCTTTCTTT. This sequence encodes CASSLRQRDTEAFF.

This chain uses TRBV5-1 with TRBJ1-1, with 10 bases identical to TRBD1. The length of the CDR3 is 15 residues. Per the germline V gene, CDR1 is SGHRS and CDR2 is YFSETQ. V dropped 4 bases and J dropped 5; count of bases not matched to a gene: 8. The DNA for the CDR3 is TGCGCCAGCAGCCATACCGGGACAGGGGTAACTGAAGCTTTCTTT. Translating gives CASSHTGTGVTEAFF.